Described below is a single T cell receptor (beta chain) sequence and its context. Its antigen is unidentified. V was pared by 4 bases and J by 7 bases, with 10 bases between. CDR3 length: 11 residues. Germline V gene data show CDR1 as GTSNPN and CDR2 as SVGIG (reference sequence). The sample belongs to a study of T cell responses to AZD1222 COVID-19 vaccine. Here immunoSEQ multiplex PCR was the method, and the copy in TCRdb shows in-frame clones only, minus some. The sample table includes some 150,000 clones. Study outcomes and limitations: White British people made up most donors, females outnumbered males, and clonal diversity was possibly underestimated.

The sequence derives from an adult in good health. The chain uses TRBV30 and TRBJ1-2, with D maybe TRBD1 (5 bases). Sequencing used peripheral blood. The CDR3 DNA is TGTGCCTGGACCCGAGGGGCTGGCTACACCTTC. It translates to CAWTRGAGYTF. Filled out from reference TRBV30 and TRBJ1-2, the complete variable domain reads SQTIHQWPATLVQPVGSPLSLECTVEGTSNPNLYWYRQAAGRGLQLLFYSVGIGQISSEVPQNLSASRPQDRQFILSSKKLLLSDSGFYLCAWTRGAGYTFGSGTRLTVV.